This entry lists 26 T cell receptor beta chains sequenced from one sample in a study of tumor-infiltrating lymphocytes in primary liver carcinoma. A primer in the constant region served to generate TCR beta cDNA from 450 to 650 ng of total RNA. Slightly modified ARM-PCR served as the procedure for the TCR beta libraries. These libraries came from three rounds of nested multiplex PCR. The opening two PCR rounds, around 11 cycles each, paired TRBV1-TRBV30 forward primers with a C-beta reverse primer. MiXCR, run by TCRdb on the multiplex PCR reads, gives a single entry per CDR3 protein. The sample records about 200,000 distinct CDR3 sequences, less than 70% being singletons. Germline DNA was extracted alongside blood RNA, which was obtained from unsorted whole blood. Sequencing was done on a sample of peripheral blood. Every receptor here comes from a woman aged 60-75 years with primary liver carcinoma and hepatitis B virus infection.

Note on this clonotype: A much more abundant neighbour one base away suggests this may be a read error. V is TRBV6-2 or TRBV6-3 and J is TRBJ2-7, with D uncertain. This CDR3 is 12 amino acids long. In germline, CDR1 is MNHEY, CDR2 SVGEGT. The CDR3 spells CASNYLGYEQYF. The CDR3 region has the DNA TGTGCCAGCAATTACTTGGGGTACGAGCAGTACTTC.

This clonotype was picked up many times. This chain joins TRBV4-2 and TRBJ2-1, with 7 bases identical to TRBD2. The germline gives CDR1 LGHNA, CDR2 YNFKEQ. Losses at the gene ends were 5 bases for V and 6 bases for J; bases not matched to a gene: 7. The CDR3 is made up of 14 amino acids. This CDR3 reads CASSARGVGNEQFF. The CDR3 nucleotides are TGTGCCAGCAGCGCACGGGGGGTTGGCAATGAGCAGTTCTTC.

The sample holds one count of this clonotype. A read error may produce the germline difference seen at one junction end. The chain joins TRBV4-2 to TRBJ1-1; weak D call: TRBD1 (6 bases). Germline V gene sequence: CDR1 LGHNA, CDR2 YNFKEQ. This CDR3 has 16 amino acids. The CDR3 here is CASNPLEGRGGTEAIF. The CDR3 region has the DNA TGTGCCAGCAACCCATTGGAAGGTCGGGGGGGCACTGAAGCTATCTTT.

V gene TRBV11-2 combines with J gene TRBJ1-2; no firm D call. The CDR3 sequence is 13 residues long. V lost 5 bases and J lost 4, with 11 bases in between. The germline gives CDR1 SGHAT, CDR2 FQNNGV. The CDR3 DNA is TGTGCCAGCAGCCTCCTCCGATCCTATGGCTACACCTTC. Translated: CASSLLRSYGYTF. Using reference TRBV11-2 and TRBJ1-2 for the parts outside the CDR3, the full variable domain is EAGVAQSPRYKIIEKRQSVAFWCNPISGHATLYWYQQILGQGPKLLIQFQNNGVVDDSQLPKDRFSAERLKGVDSTLKIQPAKLEDSAVYLCASSLLRSYGYTFGSGTRLTVV.

This clonotype was observed a few times. The chain has TRBV29-1 and TRBJ2-2; TRBD2 matches 11 bases. CDR1 SQVTM and CDR2 ANQGSEA come from the germline V gene. The CDR3 length is 16 residues. The junction had 4 bases not matched to a gene; V was cut back by 4 bases and J by 0 bases. CDR3 bases: TGCAGCGTTGCGGGACTAGCGGCAACGAACACCGGGGAGCTGTTTTTT. This codes for CSVAGLAATNTGELFF.

A word on this clonotype: This may arise from a read error, as a much more abundant clone is one base away. The chain is built from TRBV10-3 and TRBJ2-7; no clear D. Germline-derived CDR1 and CDR2 are ENHRY and SYGVKD. The V end was cut by 10 bases, the J end by 9 bases, with 19 bases between. The length of the CDR3 is 12 residues. The CDR3 coding sequence is TGTGCCACGCATTCTTTAGGTCACGCGCAGTACTTC. Translated, it gives CATHSLGHAQYF.

Remarks on this clonotype: At one boundary the junction diverges from the germline segment, which might be a read error. The chain carries TRBV11-3 and TRBJ2-5; D uncertain. CDR3 size: 14 residues. CDR1 and CDR2 from the germline V gene are SGHNT and YENEEA. DNA of the CDR3: TGTTCCAGCAGCCTAGTGGTCAGCCAAGAGACCCAGTACTTC. Its translation is CSSSLVVSQETQYF.

This clonotype is a singleton in its sample. The V gene is TRBV18, the J gene TRBJ2-2; D assignment may be TRBD1 or TRBD2 (5 bases each). CDR1 KGHSH and CDR2 LQKENI come from the germline V gene. The CDR3 has 16 residues. V lost 6 bases, J lost 0 bases, and 14 bases lay in between. The CDR3 DNA follows: TGTGCCAGCTCCCATCCCGGGACGGCGAACACCGGGGAGCTGTTTTTT. It codes for CASSHPGTANTGELFF.

V usage is TRBV6-5 and J usage is TRBJ1-1, with 8 bases matching TRBD1. The CDR3 sequence is 14 residues long. Germline V gene data show CDR1 as MNHEY and CDR2 as SVGAGI. The junction had 2 bases not matched to a gene; V was cut back by 2 bases and J by 3 bases. CDR3 nucleotides: TGTGCCAGCAGTTACCACAGGGGGGACACTGAAGCTTTCTTT. This codes for CASSYHRGDTEAFF.

This clonotype was detected many times. The chain recombines TRBV14 with TRBJ2-7; 11 bases agree with TRBD1. Trimming at V came to 1 base and at J to 2 bases, leaving 1 base not matched to a gene. Germline CDR1 reads SGHDN; CDR2 reads FVKESK. This CDR3 is 15 amino acids long. CDR3 nucleotides: TGTGCCAGCAGCCAAGGGGGACAGGGGGCCTACGAGCAGTACTTC. It codes for CASSQGGQGAYEQYF.

Turning to this clonotype: This CDR3 fails to terminate in the conserved phenylalanine or tryptophan, so it likely reflects a read error. V and J are TRBV11-2 and TRBJ2-5; D may match TRBD1 or TRBD2 (7 bases each). CDR1 is SGHAT and CDR2 is FQNNGV in the germline V gene. The length of the CDR3 is 17 residues. Trimming shortened V by 5 bases and J by 5 bases, and 24 bases separated the two germline ends. CDR3 region: CASSRSTGATGGETQYL. As DNA, the CDR3 is TGTGCCAGCAGCAGATCTACAGGGGCCACCGGGGGGGAGACCCAGTACCTC.

This rearrangement joins TRBV30 to TRBJ2-7; D is undetermined. The CDR3 runs to 14 residues. V was clipped by 0 bases and J by 3 bases, with 12 bases between them. Germline V CDR1 and CDR2: GTSNPN, SVGIG (reference sequence). This chain's CDR3 is CAWSVLWIGYEQYF. CDR3 in DNA: TGTGCCTGGAGTGTACTCTGGATAGGCTACGAGCAGTACTTC.

As regards this clonotype: This could be a read error, since a much larger clone is one nucleotide away. The V call is TRBV12-3 or TRBV12-4, the J call TRBJ2-1; D not certain. The CDR3 has 14 residues. V was pared by 5 bases and J by 0 bases, with 8 bases between. For the CDR3, the DNA is TGTGCCAGCAGTACTGTAGGCTCCTACAATGAGCAGTTCTTC. Its translation: CASSTVGSYNEQFF.

This clonotype was recorded at least ten times. This chain joins TRBV6-5 and TRBJ1-2; 9 bases match TRBD1. The CDR3 runs 16 residues. The ends lost 0 bases at V and 4 bases at J; junction bases unmatched: 6. Germline CDR1 reads MNHEY; CDR2 reads SVGAGI. The CDR3 DNA follows: TGTGCCAGCAGTTACTCAGGACAGGGGAGGGGCTATGGCTACACCTTC. This codes for CASSYSGQGRGYGYTF.

This clonotype occurred once. This chain links TRBV20-1 with TRBJ2-6, with D possibly being TRBD1 (6 bases). V gave up 4 bases and J gave up 0 bases, with 10 bases separating them. Per germline, CDR1 DFQATT and CDR2 SNEGSKA (reference sequence). The CDR3 covers 15 residues. The chain's CDR3 is CSATGVGSGANVLTF. The CDR3 DNA sequence: TGCAGTGCTACAGGGGTGGGCTCTGGGGCCAACGTCCTGACTTTC.

This clonotype was observed many times. The chain is built from TRBV4-2 and TRBJ2-1, with TRBD2 matching over 12 bases. The CDR3 loop spans 14 amino acids. Germline-derived CDR1 and CDR2 are LGHNA and YNFKEQ. Trimming took 6 bases from V and 6 from J; bases not matched to a gene: 3. The CDR3: CASRTSGGFNEQFF. The CDR3, as DNA: TGTGCCAGCAGGACTAGCGGGGGATTCAATGAGCAGTTCTTC.

Of note for this clonotype: Sequence at one end of the junction differs from germline and may be a read error. The chain combines TRBV29-1 with TRBJ1-1, with 12 bases lining up with TRBD1. The CDR3 covers 14 residues. The V gene's germline CDR1 is SQVTM and CDR2 ANQGSEA. Here the CDR3 reads CSVGTGGWGNETFF. Here the CDR3 DNA reads TGCAGCGTGGGGACAGGGGGCTGGGGGAATGAAACTTTCTTT.

Only a few counts were recorded for this clonotype. The chain uses TRBV5-1 and TRBJ2-3; no clear D gene. Germline V gives CDR1 SGHRS, CDR2 YFSETQ. The V end lost 0 bases, the J end lost 2 bases, and 10 bases lay between the germline ends. The CDR3 contains 15 residues. This CDR3 reads CASSLDQVYTDTQYF. The CDR3, as DNA: TGCGCCAGCAGCTTGGATCAGGTTTACACAGATACGCAGTATTTT.

The chain couples TRBV18 to TRBJ2-7, with D hard to call. CDR3 size: 14 residues. V was clipped by 3 bases and J by 2 bases, with 11 bases between them. Germline-derived CDR1 and CDR2 are KGHSH and LQKENI. CDR3 loop: CASSPSGTAYEQYF. As DNA, the CDR3 is TGTGCCAGCTCACCGTCGGGCACCGCCTACGAGCAGTACTTC.

Remarks on this clonotype: A much larger clone differs from this one at a single base, so this may be a read error. The CDR3 coding sequence is TGTGACAGCAGAAAACAGGGGAACACCGGGGAGCTGTTTTTT. This gives the protein CDSRKQGNTGELFF. The gene calls are TRBV12-3 or TRBV12-4 and TRBJ2-2, with a possible D match to TRBD1 (6 bases). The CDR3 has 14 residues.

The chain's CDR3 is CASRPLTGGLNEKLFF. The CDR3 DNA reads as TGTGCCAGCAGACCACTCACAGGGGGGCTTAATGAAAAACTGTTTTTT. The chain carries TRBV6-2 or TRBV6-3 and TRBJ1-4, with 8 positions matching TRBD1. The J segment lost 4 bases and the V segment lost 6 bases, leaving 10 bases of the junction unmatched. CDR1 is MNHEY, CDR2 SVGEGT, per germline. This CDR3 region has 16 residues.

The chain joins TRBV5-6 to TRBJ1-1; 8 bases are a match to TRBD1. The CDR3 covers 15 residues. Unmatched junction bases numbered 5, after V lost 3 bases and J lost 1 base. CDR1 and CDR2 (germline): SGHDT, YYEEEE. The CDR3 nucleotides read TGTGCCAGCAGCTCCCTAGACAGGGGGAACACTGAAGCTTTCTTT. Translated: CASSSLDRGNTEAFF.

With respect to this clonotype: A read error may produce the germline difference seen at one junction end. The chain has TRBV7-9 and TRBJ1-1; D remains ambiguous. CDR1 SEHNR and CDR2 FQNEAQ come from the germline V gene (reference sequence). The CDR3 runs 14 residues. CDR3 region: CGSSLAGSNTEAFF. As DNA, the CDR3 is TGTGGCAGCAGCTTAGCAGGTTCGAACACTGAAGCTTTCTTT.

This clonotype was detected ten times or more. The chain combines TRBV28 with TRBJ1-2, with TRBD1 identical over 10 bases. The CDR3 covers 13 residues. The V gene end was trimmed by 6 bases and the J gene end by 6 bases; junction bases not matched to a gene: 4. The germline CDR1 and CDR2 sequences are MDHEN and SYDVKM. CDR3 protein: CASRDGTGDGYTF. The CDR3 bases are TGTGCCAGCAGGGACGGGACAGGGGATGGCTACACCTTC.

The V and J genes are TRBV5-6 and TRBJ2-5; D is unclear. The CDR3 has 13 residues. Between the trimmed V and J ends, which lost 6 bases and 2 bases, there was a span of 11 bases. The germline V gene encodes CDR1 SGHDT and CDR2 YYEEEE. The CDR3 is CASISWVQETQYF. Written as DNA, the CDR3 is TGTGCCAGCATCTCCTGGGTTCAAGAGACCCAGTACTTC.

V gene TRBV4-1 combines with J gene TRBJ2-3; D unclear. The germline V gene has CDR1 MGHRA and CDR2 YSYEKL. CDR3 length: 14 amino acids. V lost 9 bases to trimming and J lost 0 bases, with 13 bases between them. CDR3 nucleotide sequence: TGCGCCAGTGCACTAACGGGTAGCACAGATACGCAGTATTTT. Protein: CASALTGSTDTQYF.